This is a list of T cell receptor beta chains from one sample in a study of T cell responses to AZD1222 COVID-19 vaccine. Only in-frame clones appear in the TCRdb table, and some are missing; sequencing was by immunoSEQ multiplex PCR. The data show 100,000 or so clones, 88% seen once. The material sequenced was peripheral blood, taken on day 0 of AZD1222 vaccination. These receptors came from an adult in good health. CDR3s include the opening cysteine and the closing phenylalanine or tryptophan. D genes are given only for firm matches. A row's size may be missing; if present it is once, few, many or a size class.

J: TRBJ2-1; D: TRBD2; V: TRBV6-2/TRBV6-3; size: once; DNA: TGTGCCAGCAGTCTACGAACTAGCGGTTACAATGAGCAGTTCTTC; CDR3: CASSLRTSGYNEQFF
J: TRBJ1-2; D: NA; V: TRBV25-1; size: NA; DNA: TGTGCCAGCAGTGAATCGGGTAGAAACTATGGCTACACCTTC; CDR3: CASSESGRNYGYTF
J: TRBJ2-3; D: TRBD2; V: TRBV18; size: NA; DNA: TGTGCCAGCTCACCAGGGGGACTAGCTGCCGTTAGCACAGATACGCAGTATTTT; CDR3: CASSPGGLAAVSTDTQYF
J: TRBJ2-2; D: TRBD1; V: TRBV2; size: NA; DNA: TGTGCCAGCAGTGGCGCCTCGACAGGGGTGAACACCGGGGAGCTGTTTTTT; CDR3: CASSGASTGVNTGELFF
J: TRBJ2-3; D: TRBD2; V: TRBV7-8; size: NA; DNA: TGTGCCAGCGGGAGGCAGGTCCTAGCGGTTACTAGCACAGATACGCAGTATTTT; CDR3: CASGRQVLAVTSTDTQYF
J: TRBJ1-2; D: TRBD1; V: TRBV6-5; size: NA; DNA: TGTGCCAGCACTCCCGGGACAGTCTATGGCTACACCTTC; CDR3: CASTPGTVYGYTF
J: TRBJ2-2; D: TRBD2; V: TRBV23-1; size: once; DNA: TGCGCCAGCAGTCAAGCACGAGCGGGAGGGCCAAACGGGGAGCTGTTTTTT; CDR3: CASSQARAGGPNGELFF
J: TRBJ2-7; D: TRBD2; V: TRBV7-2; size: NA; DNA: TGTGCCAGCAGCTTAACTAGCGGGACTGGCTCCTACGAGCAGTACTTC; CDR3: CASSLTSGTGSYEQYF
J: TRBJ2-1; D: TRBD2; V: TRBV9; size: NA; DNA: TGTGCCAGCAGCGGGGGCGGGACTAGCGGGATCCGTGAGCAGTTCTTC; CDR3: CASSGGGTSGIREQFF
J: TRBJ2-5; D: NA; V: TRBV4-3; size: NA; DNA: TGCGCCAGCAGCCAAGGCCATCCGTACCAAGAGACCCAGTACTTC; CDR3: CASSQGHPYQETQYF
J: TRBJ2-5; D: TRBD2; V: TRBV5-1; size: once; DNA: TGCGCCAGCTCGGGGCTAGCGGGAGAAGAGACCCAGTACTTC; CDR3: CASSGLAGEETQYF
J: TRBJ2-3; D: TRBD2; V: TRBV19; size: NA; DNA: TGTGCCAGTAGTATAGTTGCGGGGGGCACAGATACGCAGTATTTT; CDR3: CASSIVAGGTDTQYF
J: TRBJ1-5; D: NA; V: TRBV30; size: NA; DNA: TGTGCCTGGAGTGTACCAAGGGGGTATGGCAATCAGCCCCAGCATTTT; CDR3: CAWSVPRGYGNQPQHF
J: TRBJ1-6; D: NA; V: TRBV2; size: few; DNA: TGTGCCAGCAGTGAGGGCGGCGGTAATTCACCCCTCCACTTT; CDR3: CASSEGGGNSPLHF
J: TRBJ2-4; D: TRBD1; V: TRBV6-5; size: once; DNA: TGTGCCAGCAGCCAGAACAGGGGCAGAGAGTACTTC; CDR3: CASSQNRGREYF
J: TRBJ2-4; D: NA; V: TRBV19; size: NA; DNA: TGTGCCAGTACTTCCGATTGGGGTGGGGTAAAGTACTTC; CDR3: CASTSDWGGVKYF
J: TRBJ2-7; D: NA; V: TRBV27; size: NA; DNA: TGTGCCAGCAGTTTCCGGGACTCATACGAGCAGTACTTC; CDR3: CASSFRDSYEQYF
J: TRBJ2-7; D: NA; V: TRBV15; size: NA; DNA: TGTGCCACCAGCAGAGTTCCGGGAGTTACCTACGAGCAGTACTTC; CDR3: CATSRVPGVTYEQYF
J: TRBJ2-2; D: NA; V: TRBV29-1; size: NA; DNA: TGCAGTGACCCGGACACCGGGGAGCTGTTTTTT; CDR3: CSDPDTGELFF
J: TRBJ2-1; D: TRBD2; V: TRBV11-3; size: NA; DNA: TGTGCCAGCAGCCCGGGACTAGCGGGAGACTATGAGCAGTTCTTC; CDR3: CASSPGLAGDYEQFF